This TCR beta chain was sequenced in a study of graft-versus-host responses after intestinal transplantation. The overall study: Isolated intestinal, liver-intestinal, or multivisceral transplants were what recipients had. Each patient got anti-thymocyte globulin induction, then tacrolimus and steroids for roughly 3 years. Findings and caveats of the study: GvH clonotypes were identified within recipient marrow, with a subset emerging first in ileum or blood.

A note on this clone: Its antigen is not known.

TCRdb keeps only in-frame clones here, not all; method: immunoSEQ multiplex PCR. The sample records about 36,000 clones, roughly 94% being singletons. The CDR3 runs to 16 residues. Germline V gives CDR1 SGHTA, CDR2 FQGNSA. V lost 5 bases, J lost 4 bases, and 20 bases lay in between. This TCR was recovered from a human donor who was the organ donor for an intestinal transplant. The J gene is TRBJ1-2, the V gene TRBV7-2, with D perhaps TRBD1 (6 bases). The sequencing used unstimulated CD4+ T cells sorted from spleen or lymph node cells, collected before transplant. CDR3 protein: CASSPVGNQGRYGYTF. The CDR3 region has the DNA TGTGCCAGCAGCCCCGTAGGGAACCAGGGGCGCTATGGCTACACCTTC.